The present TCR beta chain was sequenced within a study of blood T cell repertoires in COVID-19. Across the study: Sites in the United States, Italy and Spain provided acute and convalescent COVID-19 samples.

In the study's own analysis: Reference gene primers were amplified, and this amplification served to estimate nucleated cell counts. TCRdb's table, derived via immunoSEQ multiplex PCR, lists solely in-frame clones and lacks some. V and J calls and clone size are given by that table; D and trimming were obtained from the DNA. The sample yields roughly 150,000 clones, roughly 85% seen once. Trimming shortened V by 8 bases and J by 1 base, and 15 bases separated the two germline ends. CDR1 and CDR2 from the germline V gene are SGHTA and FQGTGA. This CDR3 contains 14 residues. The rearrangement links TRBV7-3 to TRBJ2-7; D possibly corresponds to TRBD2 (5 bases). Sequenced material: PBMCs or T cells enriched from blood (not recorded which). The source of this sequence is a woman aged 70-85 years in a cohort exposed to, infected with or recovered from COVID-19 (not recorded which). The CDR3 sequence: CASVTRRSSYEQYF. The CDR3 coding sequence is TGTGCCAGCGTAACTAGGCGGTCTTCCTACGAGCAGTACTTC.